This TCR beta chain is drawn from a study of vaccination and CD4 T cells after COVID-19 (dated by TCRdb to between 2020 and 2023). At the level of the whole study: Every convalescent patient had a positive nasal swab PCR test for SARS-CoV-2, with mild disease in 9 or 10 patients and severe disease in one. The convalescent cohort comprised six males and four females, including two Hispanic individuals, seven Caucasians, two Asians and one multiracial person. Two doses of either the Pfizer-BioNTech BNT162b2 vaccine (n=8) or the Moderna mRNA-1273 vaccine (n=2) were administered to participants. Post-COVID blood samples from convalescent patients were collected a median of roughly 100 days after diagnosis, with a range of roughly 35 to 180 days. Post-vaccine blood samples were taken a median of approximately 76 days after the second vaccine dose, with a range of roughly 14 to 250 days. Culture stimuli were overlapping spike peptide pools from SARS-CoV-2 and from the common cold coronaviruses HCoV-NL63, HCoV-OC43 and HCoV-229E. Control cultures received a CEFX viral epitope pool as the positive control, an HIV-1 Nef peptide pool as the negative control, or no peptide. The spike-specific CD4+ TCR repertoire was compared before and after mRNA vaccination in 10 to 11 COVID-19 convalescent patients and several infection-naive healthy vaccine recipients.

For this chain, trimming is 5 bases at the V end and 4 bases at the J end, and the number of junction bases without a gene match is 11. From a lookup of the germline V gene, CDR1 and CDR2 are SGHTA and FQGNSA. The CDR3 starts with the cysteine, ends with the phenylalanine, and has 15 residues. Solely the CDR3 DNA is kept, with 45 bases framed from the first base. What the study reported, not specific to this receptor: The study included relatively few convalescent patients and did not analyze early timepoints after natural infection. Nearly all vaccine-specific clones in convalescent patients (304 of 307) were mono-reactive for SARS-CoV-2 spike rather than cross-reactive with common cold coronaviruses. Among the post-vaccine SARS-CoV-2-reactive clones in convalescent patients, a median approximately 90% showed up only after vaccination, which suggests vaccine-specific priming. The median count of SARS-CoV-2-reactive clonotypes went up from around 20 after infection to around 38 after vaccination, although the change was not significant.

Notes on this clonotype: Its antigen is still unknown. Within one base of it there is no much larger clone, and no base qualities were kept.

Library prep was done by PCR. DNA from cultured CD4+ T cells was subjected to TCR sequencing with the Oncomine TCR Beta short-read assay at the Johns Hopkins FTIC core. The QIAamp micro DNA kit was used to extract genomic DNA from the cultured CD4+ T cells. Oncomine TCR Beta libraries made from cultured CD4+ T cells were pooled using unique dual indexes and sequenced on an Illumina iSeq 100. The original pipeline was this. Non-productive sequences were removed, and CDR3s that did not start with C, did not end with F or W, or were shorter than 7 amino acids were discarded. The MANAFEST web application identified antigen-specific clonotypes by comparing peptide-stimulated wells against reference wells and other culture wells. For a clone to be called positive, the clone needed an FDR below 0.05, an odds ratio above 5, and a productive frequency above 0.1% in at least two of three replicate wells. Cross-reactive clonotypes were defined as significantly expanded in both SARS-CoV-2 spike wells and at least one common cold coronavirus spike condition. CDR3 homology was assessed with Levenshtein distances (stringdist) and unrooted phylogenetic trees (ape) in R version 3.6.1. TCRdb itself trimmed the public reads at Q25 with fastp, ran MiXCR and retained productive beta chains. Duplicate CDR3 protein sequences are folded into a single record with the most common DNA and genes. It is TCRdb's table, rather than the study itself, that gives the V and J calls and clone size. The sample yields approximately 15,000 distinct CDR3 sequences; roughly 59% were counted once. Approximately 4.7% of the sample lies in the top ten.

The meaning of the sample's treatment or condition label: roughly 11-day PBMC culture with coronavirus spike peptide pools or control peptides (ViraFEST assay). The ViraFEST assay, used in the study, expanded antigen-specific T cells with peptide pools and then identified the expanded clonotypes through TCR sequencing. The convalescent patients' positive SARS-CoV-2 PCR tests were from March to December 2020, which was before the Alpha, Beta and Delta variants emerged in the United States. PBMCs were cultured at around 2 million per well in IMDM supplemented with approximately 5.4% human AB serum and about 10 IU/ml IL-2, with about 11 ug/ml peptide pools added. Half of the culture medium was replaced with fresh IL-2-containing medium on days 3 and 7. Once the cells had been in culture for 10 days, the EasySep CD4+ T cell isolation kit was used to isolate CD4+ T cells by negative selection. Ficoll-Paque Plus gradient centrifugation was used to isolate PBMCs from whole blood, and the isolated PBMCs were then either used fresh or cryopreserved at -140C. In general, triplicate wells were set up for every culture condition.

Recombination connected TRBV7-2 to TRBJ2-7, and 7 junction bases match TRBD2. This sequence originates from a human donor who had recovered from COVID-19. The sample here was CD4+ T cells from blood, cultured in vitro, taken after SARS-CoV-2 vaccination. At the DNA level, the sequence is TGTGCCAGCAGCCCAGGCGGCGGGAGTCAGTACGAGCAGTACTTC. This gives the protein CASSPGGGSQYEQYF.